These T cell receptor beta chains were read from a single sample in a study of blood T cell repertoires in COVID-19. Profiling relied on immunoSEQ multiplex PCR, and the TCRdb table lists in-frame clones only, not all of them. The sample lists 200,000 to 250,000 clones, 87% occurring once. Sequenced: PBMCs or T cells enriched from blood (not recorded which). These receptors were taken from a man aged 25 to 45 who had recovered from COVID-19. CDR3s include the opening cysteine and the closing phenylalanine or tryptophan. A D gene is named only where the DNA matches it firmly. Clone size is given for some rows only: seen once, a few or many times, or a class if the clone is expanded.

cdr3_nt: TGTGCCAGCAGTTTGCGGACGGGACAGGGGTTCTACGAGCAGTACTTC
cdr3_aa: CASSLRTGQGFYEQYF
clone_size: -
j_call: TRBJ2-7
d_call: TRBD1
v_call: TRBV28

cdr3_nt: TGTGCCAGCAGCCGGGGGCGGGAGCGCTTCAGTGAGCAGTTCTTC
cdr3_aa: CASSRGRERFSEQFF
clone_size: -
j_call: TRBJ2-1
d_call: -
v_call: TRBV11-2

cdr3_nt: TGTGCCAGCAGCAAAGACAGGGGGCTGGTGGAAAAACTGTTTTTT
cdr3_aa: CASSKDRGLVEKLFF
clone_size: -
j_call: TRBJ1-4
d_call: TRBD1
v_call: TRBV5-5

cdr3_nt: TGTGCCAGCAGCCCCTTGGAGGGACCCCTCTACTTC
cdr3_aa: CASSPLEGPLYF
clone_size: once
j_call: TRBJ2-4
d_call: -
v_call: TRBV7-9

cdr3_nt: TGTGCCAGCAGTTATTACAGCCCTTACAATCAGCCCCAGCATTTT
cdr3_aa: CASSYYSPYNQPQHF
clone_size: -
j_call: TRBJ1-5
d_call: -
v_call: TRBV6-5

cdr3_nt: TGCGCCAGCAGTCTATCGGGAGGTCAGCCCCAGCATTTT
cdr3_aa: CASSLSGGQPQHF
clone_size: -
j_call: TRBJ1-5
d_call: -
v_call: TRBV5-1

cdr3_nt: TGTGCCAGCAGTTCCGGGACAGGGAATGGCTACACCTTC
cdr3_aa: CASSSGTGNGYTF
clone_size: -
j_call: TRBJ1-2
d_call: TRBD1
v_call: TRBV6-6

cdr3_nt: TGTGCCAGCAGACCATTCGGGACAGTATATGGCTACACCTTC
cdr3_aa: CASRPFGTVYGYTF
clone_size: once
j_call: TRBJ1-2
d_call: TRBD1
v_call: TRBV19

cdr3_nt: TGTGCCAGCAGCCATAAAACCGGGACAGGGAACACCGGGGAGCTGTTTTTT
cdr3_aa: CASSHKTGTGNTGELFF
clone_size: -
j_call: TRBJ2-2
d_call: TRBD1
v_call: TRBV9

cdr3_nt: TGTGCTAGTGGGGAACAGCCACAATCAACACACAATCAGCCCCAGCATTTT
cdr3_aa: CASGEQPQSTHNQPQHF
clone_size: once
j_call: TRBJ1-5
d_call: -
v_call: TRBV12-5

cdr3_nt: TGTGCCAGCAGCCGGGACAGGGACACTGAAGCTTTCTTT
cdr3_aa: CASSRDRDTEAFF
clone_size: few
j_call: TRBJ1-1
d_call: TRBD1
v_call: TRBV4-2

cdr3_nt: TGTGCCAGCAGCGGGGGGGACTTTAATGAAAAACTGTTTTTT
cdr3_aa: CASSGGDFNEKLFF
clone_size: -
j_call: TRBJ1-4
d_call: -
v_call: TRBV7-6

cdr3_nt: TGTGCCAGCAGAATCCGGAAGTTCGGGAACTATAATTCACCCCTCCACTTT
cdr3_aa: CASRIRKFGNYNSPLHF
clone_size: -
j_call: TRBJ1-6
d_call: -
v_call: TRBV28

cdr3_nt: TGTGCCAGTAGTTACCGGGACAGGGGGTCCTACGAGCAGTACTTC
cdr3_aa: CASSYRDRGSYEQYF
clone_size: -
j_call: TRBJ2-7
d_call: TRBD1
v_call: TRBV19

cdr3_nt: TGTGCCAGCAGCCGGAACAGGGGGGGAGAGACCCAGTACTTC
cdr3_aa: CASSRNRGGETQYF
clone_size: -
j_call: TRBJ2-5
d_call: -
v_call: TRBV5-5

cdr3_nt: TGTGCCAGCGTCCCGGGACAGTCTCTTTACAATGAGCAGTTCTTC
cdr3_aa: CASVPGQSLYNEQFF
clone_size: many
j_call: TRBJ2-1
d_call: TRBD1
v_call: TRBV5-8

cdr3_nt: TGTGCCACCAGTGACCTAAAGCGGGAGCAAGAGACCCAGTACTTC
cdr3_aa: CATSDLKREQETQYF
clone_size: -
j_call: TRBJ2-5
d_call: TRBD2
v_call: TRBV24-1

cdr3_nt: TGTGCCAGCAGTGATAGACAGGGGGGGACCGGGGAGCTGTTTTTT
cdr3_aa: CASSDRQGGTGELFF
clone_size: few
j_call: TRBJ2-2
d_call: TRBD1
v_call: TRBV6-1

cdr3_nt: TGTGCCAGCAGTGGGACAGGGGTGTTCAGCGGGGAGCTGTTTTTT
cdr3_aa: CASSGTGVFSGELFF
clone_size: -
j_call: TRBJ2-2
d_call: TRBD1
v_call: TRBV2

cdr3_nt: TGTGCCAGCAGCCAACGTAGTCAGCCCCAGCATTTT
cdr3_aa: CASSQRSQPQHF
clone_size: once
j_call: TRBJ1-5
d_call: -
v_call: TRBV3-1/TRBV3-2

cdr3_nt: TGTGCCTGGAGTCGACAGGGGGCGCAGAACGAGCAGTACTTC
cdr3_aa: CAWSRQGAQNEQYF
clone_size: -
j_call: TRBJ2-7
d_call: TRBD1
v_call: TRBV30

cdr3_nt: TGCAGTGCTAGTGGCGGAGCTAGCGGGGGACAAGAGACCCAGTACTTC
cdr3_aa: CSASGGASGGQETQYF
clone_size: -
j_call: TRBJ2-5
d_call: TRBD2
v_call: TRBV20-1

cdr3_nt: TGTGCCAGCAGTCCCCGTGGACAGGGCCTTAATTCACCCCTCCACTTT
cdr3_aa: CASSPRGQGLNSPLHF
clone_size: -
j_call: TRBJ1-6
d_call: TRBD1
v_call: TRBV28

cdr3_nt: TGTGCCAGCAGTTTAGGGAGGGTAGGTCTCCTTGAGCAGTTCTTC
cdr3_aa: CASSLGRVGLLEQFF
clone_size: -
j_call: TRBJ2-1
d_call: TRBD2
v_call: TRBV27

cdr3_nt: TGTGCCATCAGTGCCCCCCGCTACAATGAGCAGTTCTTC
cdr3_aa: CAISAPRYNEQFF
clone_size: -
j_call: TRBJ2-1
d_call: -
v_call: TRBV10-3

cdr3_nt: TGTGCCAGCAGCTCAGGGGCGACTAATGAAAAACTGTTTTTT
cdr3_aa: CASSSGATNEKLFF
clone_size: -
j_call: TRBJ1-4
d_call: -
v_call: TRBV3-1/TRBV3-2

cdr3_nt: TGCAGCGTTGCGGCAGGGAACGCATACACAGATACGCAGTATTTT
cdr3_aa: CSVAAGNAYTDTQYF
clone_size: -
j_call: TRBJ2-3
d_call: -
v_call: TRBV29-1

cdr3_nt: TGTGCCAGCAGCCAAGTTTTACGGGAGGGCGGACCCCAGCATTTT
cdr3_aa: CASSQVLREGGPQHF
clone_size: -
j_call: TRBJ1-5
d_call: -
v_call: TRBV4-2

cdr3_nt: TGTGCCATCAGTTCCCCACATGGCACCGGGGAGCTGTTTTTT
cdr3_aa: CAISSPHGTGELFF
clone_size: -
j_call: TRBJ2-2
d_call: -
v_call: TRBV10-3

cdr3_nt: TGTGCCAGCAGCGTAGTGGGATCTGGGGGCGAGCAGTTCTTC
cdr3_aa: CASSVVGSGGEQFF
clone_size: -
j_call: TRBJ2-1
d_call: -
v_call: TRBV9

cdr3_nt: TGTGCCAGCAGCCAAAAACTGCGGGCCAAGAACACTGAAGCTTTCTTT
cdr3_aa: CASSQKLRAKNTEAFF
clone_size: once
j_call: TRBJ1-1
d_call: -
v_call: TRBV3-1/TRBV3-2

cdr3_nt: TGTGCCAGCAGCTTGGGACTAGCGGGAGTCAATGAGCAGTTCTTC
cdr3_aa: CASSLGLAGVNEQFF
clone_size: -
j_call: TRBJ2-1
d_call: TRBD2
v_call: TRBV7-8

cdr3_nt: TGTGCCAGCAGTGACAGGACAGGGAACGAGCAGTACTTC
cdr3_aa: CASSDRTGNEQYF
clone_size: once
j_call: TRBJ2-7
d_call: TRBD1
v_call: TRBV6-1

cdr3_nt: TGCGCCAGCAGCTTGTCAGGCGAGTCGTTTTTT
cdr3_aa: CASSLSGESFF
clone_size: -
j_call: TRBJ1-4
d_call: -
v_call: TRBV5-1

cdr3_nt: TGCGCCAGCAGCTTGATCCCTAGCGGGAGATCCGGGGAGCTGTTTTTT
cdr3_aa: CASSLIPSGRSGELFF
clone_size: -
j_call: TRBJ2-2
d_call: TRBD2
v_call: TRBV5-1

cdr3_nt: TGTGCCAGCAGTTCACAGAATCTGGGCGCTTTCTTT
cdr3_aa: CASSSQNLGAFF
clone_size: -
j_call: TRBJ1-1
d_call: -
v_call: TRBV28

cdr3_nt: TGTGCCAGTAGTACGACATGGGAGACAGGGGAAAACACTGAAGCTTTCTTT
cdr3_aa: CASSTTWETGENTEAFF
clone_size: few
j_call: TRBJ1-1
d_call: TRBD1
v_call: TRBV19

cdr3_nt: TGTGCCAGCAGCGTAGGTGGGACAGGGATGGAGACCCAGTACTTC
cdr3_aa: CASSVGGTGMETQYF
clone_size: -
j_call: TRBJ2-5
d_call: TRBD1
v_call: TRBV9

cdr3_nt: TGCGCCAGCAGCTTGGCGCGTACAACTAATGAAAAACTGTTTTTT
cdr3_aa: CASSLARTTNEKLFF
clone_size: -
j_call: TRBJ1-4
d_call: -
v_call: TRBV5-1

cdr3_nt: TGCGCCAGCAGCTTCGACATAAACCCCAATCAGCCCCAGCATTTT
cdr3_aa: CASSFDINPNQPQHF
clone_size: few
j_call: TRBJ1-5
d_call: -
v_call: TRBV4-3

cdr3_nt: TGCGCCAGCAGCCGCGGACTAGCGGGAGAGAATGAGCAGTTCTTC
cdr3_aa: CASSRGLAGENEQFF
clone_size: -
j_call: TRBJ2-1
d_call: TRBD2
v_call: TRBV4-1

cdr3_nt: TGTGCCAGCAGTATAAGGCGGGGAGAAAATGAAAAACTGTTTTTT
cdr3_aa: CASSIRRGENEKLFF
clone_size: -
j_call: TRBJ1-4
d_call: -
v_call: TRBV2

cdr3_nt: TGCGCCAGCAGCTTCAGGGGGACGAACGAGCAGTACTTC
cdr3_aa: CASSFRGTNEQYF
clone_size: -
j_call: TRBJ2-7
d_call: TRBD1
v_call: TRBV5-1

cdr3_nt: TGCGCCAGCAGCTCCCGGGGGACAGGGCAGTTACTTAGGAGCTCCTACAATGAGCAGTTCTTC
cdr3_aa: CASSSRGTGQLLRSSYNEQFF
clone_size: -
j_call: TRBJ2-1
d_call: TRBD1
v_call: TRBV5-1

cdr3_nt: TGTGTATCTTCTATGAACACTGAAGCTTTCTTT
cdr3_aa: CVSSMNTEAFF
clone_size: -
j_call: TRBJ1-1
d_call: -
v_call: TRBV28